The clone carrying this T cell receptor beta chain appeared once. This entry belongs to a study of shared clonotypes between healthy human individuals. For the study at large: Aged between 18 and 49, the donors were a couple of women and a few men.

Measured with immunoSEQ multiplex PCR; TCRdb has only the in-frame clones, and not every one. The sample yields millions of clones, 85% to 95% seen once. Naive CD8 cells lacked CD45RO, underwent positive selection for CCR7 and left out terminally differentiated effector memory CD45RA+ cells. Trimming left V 8 bases short and J 5 bases short, with 15 bases between. Germline CDR1 is SEHNR and CDR2 is FQNEAQ (reference sequence). There are 14 residues in the CDR3. The sample consisted of naive CD8+ T cells from PBMCs. The chain joins TRBV7-9 to TRBJ1-4; possible D gene TRBD1, 6 bases. The TCR was taken from a young man in good health. Some clones in this sample may be carry-over from other donors' samples. The CDR3 spells CASSSGTRNEKLFF. The CDR3 DNA reads TGTGCCAGCTCGTCCGGGACAAGGAATGAAAAACTGTTTTTT.